The 22 T cell receptor beta chains listed next were all sequenced from one sample in a study of blood T cell repertoires in COVID-19. Profiling relied on immunoSEQ multiplex PCR, and the TCRdb table lists in-frame clones only, not all of them. The table has approximately 260,000 clones, about four fifths seen once. The sample was PBMCs or T cells enriched from blood (not recorded which). Receptors were obtained from a man between 50 and 59 years old who had recovered from COVID-19.

This chain joins TRBV7-3 and TRBJ2-5; TRBD2 agrees at 11 bases. The CDR3 has 14 amino acids. Germline V gene data show CDR1 as SGHTA and CDR2 as FQGTGA. V shed 5 bases and J 5 bases; nucleotides not matched to a gene: 4. For the CDR3, the DNA is TGTGCCAGCAGCCCGGGACTAGCGGCCGAGACCCAGTACTTC. Translating it yields CASSPGLAAETQYF.

This clone was recorded many times. The chain is built from TRBV27 and TRBJ2-7; TRBD1 aligns across 9 bases. The CDR3 has 15 residues. With V trimmed by 2 bases and J by 2 bases, 4 bases remained unmatched. Germline CDR1 and CDR2: MNHEY and SMNVEV (reference sequence). CDR3 sequence reads: CASSLAGTGPYEQYF. CDR3 coding DNA: TGTGCCAGCAGTTTAGCGGGGACAGGGCCCTACGAGCAGTACTTC.

The chain uses TRBV12-3 or TRBV12-4 and TRBJ2-7; D is undetermined. The ends were cut back, 5 bases at V and 3 bases at J, with 5 bases in the middle. This CDR3 has 11 amino acids. This CDR3 is CASSVSYEQYF. Written as DNA, the CDR3 is TGTGCCAGCAGTGTCAGCTACGAGCAGTACTTC.

This chain connects TRBV18 to TRBJ2-7, with D hard to call. Trimming left V 6 bases short and J 3 bases short, with 18 bases between. The CDR3 is 15 amino acids. Germline V gene data show CDR1 as KGHSH and CDR2 as LQKENI. In nucleotides, the CDR3 is TGTGCCAGCTCTCCGGTGGGCCCTCCCCTCTACGAGCAGTACTTC. Translation: CASSPVGPPLYEQYF.

The chain recombines TRBV11-2 with TRBJ2-7, with 7 positions matching TRBD2. Germline CDR1 SGHAT, CDR2 FQNNGV. This CDR3 is built from 14 residues. The V and J ends lost 8 bases and 0 bases, in that order; junction bases with no gene match: 7. The CDR3 DNA reads TGTGCCAGCTGCGTTGGCGGGAGCTCCTACGAGCAGTACTTC. Amino acids: CASCVGGSSYEQYF.

CDR3 sequence reads: CASSLTGGAGNTIYF. CDR3 nucleotide sequence: TGCGCCAGCAGCTTGACAGGGGGGGCTGGAAACACCATATATTTT. The chain has TRBV5-1 and TRBJ1-3, with 8 bases lining up with TRBD1. The CDR3 loop spans 15 amino acids. Germline CDR1 SGHRS, CDR2 YFSETQ. V was clipped by 1 base and J by 2 bases; unmatched bases: 2.

CDR3 protein: CASSLVTGGNYGYTF. CDR3 nucleotides: TGTGCCAGCAGCTTGGTGACAGGGGGCAACTATGGCTACACCTTC. The chain recombines TRBV5-5 with TRBJ1-2; 10 bases agree with TRBD1. J was trimmed by 2 bases and V by 0 bases; bases with no gene match: 1. The CDR3 is 15 residues long. Germline values: CDR1 SGHKS, CDR2 YYEKEE (reference sequence).

The chain employs TRBV6-5 and TRBJ2-7, with 12 bases matching TRBD1. Trimming cost V 7 bases and J 6 bases; bases outside gene matches: 10. Looked up from germline, CDR1 is MNHEY and CDR2 is SVGAGI. The CDR3 has 15 amino acids. The CDR3 DNA sequence: TGTGCCAGCACTCAAAGGGACAGGGGGCGCTTCGAGCAGTACTTC. Protein sequence: CASTQRDRGRFEQYF.

This clone was counted between two and nine times. The chain is built from TRBV11-2 and TRBJ1-2; 9 bases are a match to TRBD1. Germline V gene lookup returns CDR1 SGHAT and CDR2 FQNNGV. This CDR3 comprises 18 residues. The V and J ends lost 5 bases and 4 bases, in that order; junction bases with no gene match: 17. CDR3 loop: CASSTYKDRGIRSYGYTF. CDR3 coding DNA: TGTGCCAGCAGCACCTACAAGGACAGGGGAATTCGTAGCTATGGCTACACCTTC.

V is TRBV19 and J is TRBJ1-1, with TRBD1 matching 7 bases. The V and J ends lost 1 base and 0 bases, in that order; junction bases with no gene match: 2. Germline lookup yields CDR1 LNHDA and CDR2 SQIVND (reference sequence). The CDR3 loop spans 15 amino acids. The CDR3 DNA reads TGTGCCAGTAGTATAGGGACAGGACTGAACACTGAAGCTTTCTTT. Protein sequence: CASSIGTGLNTEAFF.

The J gene is TRBJ2-2, the V gene TRBV6-4, with TRBD2 identical over 11 bases. Per the germline V gene, CDR1 is MRHNA and CDR2 is SNTAGT. V lost 6 bases, J lost 5 bases, and 8 bases stayed unmatched. The CDR3 length is 16 residues. CDR3 in DNA: TGTGCCAGCAGCCCGGCTAGCGGGGGGTCGACCGGGGAGCTGTTTTTT. Its protein product is CASSPASGGSTGELFF.

The gene calls are TRBV3-1 (or the pseudogene TRBV3-2) and TRBJ1-5; D not resolved. The CDR3 contains 13 residues. Deletions cut 2 bases from V and 5 bases from J, with 7 bases between. Germline V CDR1 and CDR2: LGHDT, YNNKEL (reference sequence). The CDR3 DNA reads as TGTGCCAGCAGCCAATCCACAGATCAGCCCCAGCATTTT. This gives the protein CASSQSTDQPQHF.

The CDR3 protein is CSVAAGGVTEAFF. CDR3 DNA sequence: TGCAGCGTTGCCGCAGGGGGCGTTACTGAAGCTTTCTTT. The V call is TRBV29-1, the J call TRBJ1-1; 8 nucleotides agree with TRBD1. The CDR3 is 13 amino acids. Germline lookup yields CDR1 SQVTM and CDR2 ANQGSEA. The junction had 6 bases not matched to a gene; V was cut back by 4 bases and J by 5 bases.

The rearrangement links TRBV7-2 to TRBJ2-7; 8 bases match TRBD1. V was clipped by 0 bases and J by 4 bases; unmatched bases: 8. Germline V gene sequence: CDR1 SGHTA, CDR2 FQGNSA. This CDR3 is 16 amino acids long. The CDR3 bases are TGTGCCAGCAGCTTAGCATCGGCAGGGGGCGGGTACGAGCAGTACTTC. It codes for CASSLASAGGGYEQYF.

The chain recombines TRBV18 with TRBJ2-3; the match to TRBD1 covers 8 bases. V shed 4 bases, J shed 1 base, and the junction held 7 bases outside the gene matches. CDR3 length: 16 amino acids. Germline CDR1 reads KGHSH; CDR2 reads LQKENI. This chain's CDR3 is CASSLTDRVRTDTQYF. CDR3 coding DNA: TGTGCCAGCTCACTTACGGACAGGGTGCGCACAGATACGCAGTATTTT.

This chain connects TRBV7-3 to TRBJ1-3; D is possibly TRBD1 (6 bases). Germline CDR1 is SGHTA and CDR2 is FQGTGA. Trimming removed 4 bases at V and 0 bases at J, with 10 bases between. This CDR3 comprises 15 residues. For the CDR3, the DNA is TGTGCCAGCAGCTCCGGGACAAGCTCTGGAAACACCATATATTTT. Residues: CASSSGTSSGNTIYF.

The chain carries TRBV5-1 and TRBJ2-1, with D perhaps matching TRBD1 (6 bases). Per the germline V gene, CDR1 is SGHRS and CDR2 is YFSETQ. The CDR3 has 15 residues. V dropped 1 base and J dropped 3 bases, with 11 bases sitting between them. The CDR3 region is CASSLQAGVYNEQFF. The CDR3 DNA reads TGCGCCAGCAGCTTGCAGGCAGGGGTCTACAATGAGCAGTTCTTC.

V gene TRBV9 combines with J gene TRBJ1-1; 8 nucleotides agree with TRBD1. J gave up 1 base and V 4 bases, and 6 bases lay outside the gene matches. The CDR3 is made up of 15 amino acids. Germline V gene sequence: CDR1 SGDLS, CDR2 YYNGEE. CDR3 DNA: TGTGCCAGCAGCCCTGCCGGGACAGGGAACACTGAAGCTTTCTTT. It specifies CASSPAGTGNTEAFF.

The chain joins TRBV20-1 to TRBJ2-7; 7 nucleotides agree with TRBD2. The CDR3 loop spans 11 amino acids. CDR1 DFQATT and CDR2 SNEGSKA come from the germline V gene (reference sequence). V was clipped by 7 bases and J by 12 bases; unmatched bases: 12. The CDR3 bases are TGCAGTGTTCCGACGGGGGGACTGTCGTACTTC. As protein: CSVPTGGLSYF.

This chain connects TRBV7-2 to TRBJ2-7; TRBD1 agrees at 9 bases. CDR3 length: 14 amino acids. CDR1 and CDR2 from the germline V gene are SGHTA and FQGNSA. V lost 4 bases and J lost 2; bases outside the gene matches: 3. The CDR3 protein is CASSSGQGPYEQYF. CDR3 DNA: TGTGCCAGCAGCTCGGGACAGGGTCCCTACGAGCAGTACTTC.

DNA for the CDR3: TGTGCCAGCGGGGCACAGGGGAGTTCACCCCTCCACTTT. This encodes CASGAQGSSPLHF. The J gene is TRBJ1-6, the V gene TRBV7-9; 7 nucleotides line up with TRBD1. The ends lost 8 bases at V and 9 bases at J; junction bases unmatched: 7. Germline loops: CDR1 SEHNR, CDR2 FQNEAQ (reference sequence). The CDR3 covers 13 residues.

The rearrangement joins TRBV29-1 to TRBJ1-1, with 7 bases matching TRBD1. The germline gives CDR1 SQVTM, CDR2 ANQGSEA. The V and J ends lost 6 bases and 0 bases, in that order; junction bases with no gene match: 7. The CDR3 contains 14 residues. The CDR3 DNA reads TGCAGCGTGAGGACAGGAACAATGAACACTGAAGCTTTCTTT. This sequence encodes CSVRTGTMNTEAFF. The full variable domain, with the rest looked up from reference TRBV29-1 and TRBJ1-1, is SAVISQKPSRDICQRGTSLTIQCQVDSQVTMMFWYRQQPGQSLTLIATANQGSEATYESGFVIDKFPISRPNLTFSTLTVSNMSPEDSSIYLCSVRTGTMNTEAFFGQGTRLTVV.